This TCR beta chain was observed in a study of blood T cell repertoires in COVID-19. This table comes from immunoSEQ multiplex PCR, and its TCRdb copy is limited to in-frame clones, with some not included. The sample carries about 350,000 clones, 70% to 90% recorded once. This CDR3 has 16 residues. V lost 1 base to trimming and J lost 7 bases; unmatched junction nucleotides: 9. Per the germline V gene, CDR1 is MNHNS and CDR2 is SASEGT. Sequencing was done on a sample of peripheral blood. This receptor was taken from a woman aged 55-69 years with COVID-19, enrolled during active disease. This chain connects TRBV6-1 to TRBJ2-1, with TRBD2 matching 8 bases. CDR3 amino acids: CASSEENGGAWNEQFF. In nucleotides, the CDR3 is TGTGCCAGCAGTGAAGAAAACGGGGGGGCCTGGAATGAGCAGTTCTTC.